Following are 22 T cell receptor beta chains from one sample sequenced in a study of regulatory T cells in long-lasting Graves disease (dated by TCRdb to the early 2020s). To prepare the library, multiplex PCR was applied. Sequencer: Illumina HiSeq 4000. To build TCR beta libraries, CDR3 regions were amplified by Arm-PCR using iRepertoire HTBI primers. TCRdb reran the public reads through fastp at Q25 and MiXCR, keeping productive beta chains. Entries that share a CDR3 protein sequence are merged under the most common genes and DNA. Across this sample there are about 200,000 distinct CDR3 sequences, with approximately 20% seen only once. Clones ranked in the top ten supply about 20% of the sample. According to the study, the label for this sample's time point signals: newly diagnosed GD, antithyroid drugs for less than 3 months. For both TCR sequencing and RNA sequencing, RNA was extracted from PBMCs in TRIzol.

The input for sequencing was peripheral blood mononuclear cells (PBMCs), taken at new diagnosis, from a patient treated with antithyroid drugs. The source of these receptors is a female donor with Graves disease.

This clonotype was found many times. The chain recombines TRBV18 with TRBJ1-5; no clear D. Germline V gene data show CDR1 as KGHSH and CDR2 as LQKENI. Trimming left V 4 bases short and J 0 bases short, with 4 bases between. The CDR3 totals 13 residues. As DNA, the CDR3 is TGTGCCAGCTCACTGGGTAGCAATCAGCCCCAGCATTTT. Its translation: CASSLGSNQPQHF.

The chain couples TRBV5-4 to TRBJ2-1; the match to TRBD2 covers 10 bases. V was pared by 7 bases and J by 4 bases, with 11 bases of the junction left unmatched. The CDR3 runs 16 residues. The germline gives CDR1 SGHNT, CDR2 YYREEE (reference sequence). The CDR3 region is CASAIDSAGGYNEQFF. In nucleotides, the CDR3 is TGTGCCAGCGCCATAGACTCAGCGGGAGGGTACAATGAGCAGTTCTTC.

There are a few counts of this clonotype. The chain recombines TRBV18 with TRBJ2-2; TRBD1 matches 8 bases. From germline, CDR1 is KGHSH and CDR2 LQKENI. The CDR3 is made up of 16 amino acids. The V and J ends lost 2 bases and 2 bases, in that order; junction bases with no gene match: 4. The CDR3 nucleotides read TGTGCCAGCTCACCAATGGACAGGGTCAACACCGGGGAGCTGTTTTTT. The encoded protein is CASSPMDRVNTGELFF.

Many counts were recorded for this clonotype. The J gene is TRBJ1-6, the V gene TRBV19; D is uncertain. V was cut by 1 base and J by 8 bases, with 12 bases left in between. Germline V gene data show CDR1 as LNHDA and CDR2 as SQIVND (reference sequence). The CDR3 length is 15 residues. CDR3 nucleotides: TGTGCCAGTAGTATAGGTCGGGTAGAGGATTCACCCCTCCACTTT. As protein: CASSIGRVEDSPLHF.

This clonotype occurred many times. The chain's CDR3 is CASSLKAIGTGELFF. The CDR3 DNA reads TGTGCCAGCAGTTTAAAGGCTATCGGGACCGGGGAGCTGTTTTTT. The chain links TRBV12-3 or TRBV12-4 to TRBJ2-2, with D unclear. Trimming took off 2 bases at V and 5 bases at J, with 12 bases between the two ends. This CDR3 region has 15 residues.

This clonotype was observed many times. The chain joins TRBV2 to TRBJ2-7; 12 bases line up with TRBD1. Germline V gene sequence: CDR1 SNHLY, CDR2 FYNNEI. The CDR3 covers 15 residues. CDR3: CAMGTGGPLSYEQYF. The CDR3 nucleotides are TGTGCTATGGGGACAGGGGGCCCTCTCTCCTACGAGCAGTACTTC.

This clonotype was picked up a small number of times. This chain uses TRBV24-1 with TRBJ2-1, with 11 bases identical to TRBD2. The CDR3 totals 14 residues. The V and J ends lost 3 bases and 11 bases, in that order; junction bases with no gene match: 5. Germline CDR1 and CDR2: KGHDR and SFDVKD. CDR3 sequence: CATSDSRLAGQQFF. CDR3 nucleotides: TGTGCCACCAGTGATAGCCGACTAGCGGGACAGCAGTTCTTC.

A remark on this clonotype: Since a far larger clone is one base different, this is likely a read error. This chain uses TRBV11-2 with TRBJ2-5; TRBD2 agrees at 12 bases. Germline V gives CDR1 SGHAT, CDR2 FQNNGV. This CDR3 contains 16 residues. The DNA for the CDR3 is TGTGCCAGCAGCCCACGGACTAGCGGGGACTGGGAGACCCAGTGCTTC. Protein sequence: CASSPRTSGDWETQCF.

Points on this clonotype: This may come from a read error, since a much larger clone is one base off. CDR3 in DNA: TGTGCCAGCAGCCGTTTTGGGGGTGACTCCTACAATGAGCAGTACTTC. Protein product: CASSRFGGDSYNEQYF. V is TRBV11-2 and J is TRBJ2-7; D possibly matches TRBD1 or TRBD2 (5 bases each). The length of the CDR3 is 16 residues. The V end was cut by 5 bases, the J end by 7 bases, with 24 bases between. Germline V lookup: CDR1 SGHAT, CDR2 FQNNGV. Together with reference TRBV11-2 and TRBJ2-7, the CDR3 gives the full variable domain: EAGVAQSPRYKIIEKRQSVAFWCNPISGHATLYWYQQILGQGPKLLIQFQNNGVVDDSQLPKDRFSAERLKGVDSTLKIQPAKLEDSAVYLCASSRFGGDSYNEQYFGPGTRLTVT.

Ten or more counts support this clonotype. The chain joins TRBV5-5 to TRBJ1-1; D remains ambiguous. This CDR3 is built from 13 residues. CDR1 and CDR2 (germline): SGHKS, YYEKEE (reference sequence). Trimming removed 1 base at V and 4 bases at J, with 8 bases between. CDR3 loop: CASSLTDATEAFF. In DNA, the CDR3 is TGTGCCAGCAGCTTGACAGATGCCACTGAAGCTTTCTTT.

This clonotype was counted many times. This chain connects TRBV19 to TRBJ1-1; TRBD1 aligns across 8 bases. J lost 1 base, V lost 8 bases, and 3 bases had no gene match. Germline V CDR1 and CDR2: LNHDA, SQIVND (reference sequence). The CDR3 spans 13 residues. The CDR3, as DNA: TGTGCCAGTGGGGGACAGGCGAACACTGAAGCTTTCTTT. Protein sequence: CASGGQANTEAFF.

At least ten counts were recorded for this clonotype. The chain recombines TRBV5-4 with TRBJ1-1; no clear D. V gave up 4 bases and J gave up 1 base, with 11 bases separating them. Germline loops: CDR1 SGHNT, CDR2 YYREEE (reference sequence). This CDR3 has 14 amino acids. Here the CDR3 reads CASSPDPGNTEAFF. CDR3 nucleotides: TGTGCCAGCAGCCCGGACCCCGGGAACACTGAAGCTTTCTTT.

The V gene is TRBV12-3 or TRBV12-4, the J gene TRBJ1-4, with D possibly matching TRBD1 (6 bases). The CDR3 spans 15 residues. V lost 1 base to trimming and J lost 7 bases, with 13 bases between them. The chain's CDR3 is CASSLESGAREKLFF. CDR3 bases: TGTGCCAGCAGTTTAGAATCGGGGGCGCGTGAAAAACTGTTTTTT.

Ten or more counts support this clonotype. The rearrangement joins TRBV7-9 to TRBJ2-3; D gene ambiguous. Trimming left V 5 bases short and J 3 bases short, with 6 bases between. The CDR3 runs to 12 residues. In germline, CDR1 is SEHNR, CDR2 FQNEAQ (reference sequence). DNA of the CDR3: TGTGCCAGCAGCGATAGAACAGATACGCAGTATTTT. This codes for CASSDRTDTQYF. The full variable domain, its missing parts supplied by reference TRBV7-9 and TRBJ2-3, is DTGVSQNPRHKITKRGQNVTFRCDPISEHNRLYWYRQTLGQGPEFLTYFQNEAQLEKSRLLSDRFSAERPKGSFSTLEIQRTEQGDSAMYLCASSDRTDTQYFGPGTRLTVL.

The CDR3 DNA is TGTGCCAGCAGGACAGAGGGGGGGGGTCAGCCCCAGCATTTT. Its protein is CASRTEGGGQPQHF. The chain is built from TRBV6-1 and TRBJ1-5; TRBD1 is a possible D gene (6 bases). The CDR3 extends over 14 amino acids. From germline, CDR1 is MNHNS and CDR2 SASEGT. The ends were cut back, 6 bases at V and 6 bases at J, with 15 bases in the middle.

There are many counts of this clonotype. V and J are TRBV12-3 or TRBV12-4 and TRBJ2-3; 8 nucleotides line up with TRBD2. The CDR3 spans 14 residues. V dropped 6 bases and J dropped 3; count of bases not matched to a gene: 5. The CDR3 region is CASSSSGKTDTQYF. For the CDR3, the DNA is TGTGCCAGCAGCAGTAGCGGGAAAACAGATACGCAGTATTTT.

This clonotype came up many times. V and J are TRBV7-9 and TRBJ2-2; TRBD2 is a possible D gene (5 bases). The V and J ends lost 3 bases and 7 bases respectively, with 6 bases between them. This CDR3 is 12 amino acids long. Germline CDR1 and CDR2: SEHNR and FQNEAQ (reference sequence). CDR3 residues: CASSFEGGELFF. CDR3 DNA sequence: TGTGCCAGCAGCTTTGAGGGCGGGGAGCTGTTTTTT.

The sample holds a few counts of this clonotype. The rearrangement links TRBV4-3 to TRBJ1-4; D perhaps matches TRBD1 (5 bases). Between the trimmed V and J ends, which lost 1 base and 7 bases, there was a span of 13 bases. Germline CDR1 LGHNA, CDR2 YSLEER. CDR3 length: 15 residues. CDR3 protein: CASSQGGRGVEKLFF. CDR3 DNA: TGCGCCAGCAGCCAAGGGGGCCGGGGCGTTGAAAAACTGTTTTTT.

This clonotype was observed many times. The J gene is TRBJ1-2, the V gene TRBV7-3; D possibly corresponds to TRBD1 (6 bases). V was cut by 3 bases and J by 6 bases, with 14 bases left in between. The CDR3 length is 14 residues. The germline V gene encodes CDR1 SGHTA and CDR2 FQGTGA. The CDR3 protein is CASSFYRERNGYTF. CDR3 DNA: TGTGCCAGCAGCTTCTACAGGGAGAGAAATGGCTACACCTTC.

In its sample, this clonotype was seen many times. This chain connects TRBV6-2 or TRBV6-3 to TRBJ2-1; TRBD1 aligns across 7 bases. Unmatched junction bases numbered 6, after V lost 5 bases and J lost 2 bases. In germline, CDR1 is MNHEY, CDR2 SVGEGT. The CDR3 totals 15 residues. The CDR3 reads CASSEWGQTYNEQFF. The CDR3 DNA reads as TGTGCCAGCAGTGAATGGGGACAGACCTACAATGAGCAGTTCTTC.

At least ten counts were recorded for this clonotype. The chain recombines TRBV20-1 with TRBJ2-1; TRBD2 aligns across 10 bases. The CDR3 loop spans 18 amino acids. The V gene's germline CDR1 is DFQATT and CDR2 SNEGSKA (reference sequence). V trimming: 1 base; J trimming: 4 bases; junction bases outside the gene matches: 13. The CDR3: CSARASGSRGERYNEQFF. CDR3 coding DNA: TGCAGTGCTAGAGCTAGCGGGAGCAGGGGGGAAAGGTACAATGAGCAGTTCTTC.

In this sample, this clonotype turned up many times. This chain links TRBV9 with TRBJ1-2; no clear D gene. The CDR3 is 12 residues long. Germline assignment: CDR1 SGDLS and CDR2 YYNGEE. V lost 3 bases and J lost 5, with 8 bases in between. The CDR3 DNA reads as TGTGCCAGCAGCGCGATGGGGTATGGCTACACCTTC. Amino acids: CASSAMGYGYTF.